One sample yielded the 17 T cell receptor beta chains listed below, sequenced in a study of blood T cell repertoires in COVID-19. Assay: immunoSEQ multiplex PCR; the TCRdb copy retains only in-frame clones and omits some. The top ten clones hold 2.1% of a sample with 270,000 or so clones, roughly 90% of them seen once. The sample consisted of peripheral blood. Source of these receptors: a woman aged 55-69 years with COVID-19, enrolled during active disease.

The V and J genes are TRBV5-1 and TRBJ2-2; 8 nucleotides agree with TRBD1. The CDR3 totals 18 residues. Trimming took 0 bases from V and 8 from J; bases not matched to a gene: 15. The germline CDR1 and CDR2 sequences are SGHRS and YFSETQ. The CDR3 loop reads CASSLARTGLGVGGELFF. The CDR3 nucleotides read TGCGCCAGCAGCTTGGCTCGGACAGGGTTGGGAGTCGGTGGGGAGCTGTTTTTT.

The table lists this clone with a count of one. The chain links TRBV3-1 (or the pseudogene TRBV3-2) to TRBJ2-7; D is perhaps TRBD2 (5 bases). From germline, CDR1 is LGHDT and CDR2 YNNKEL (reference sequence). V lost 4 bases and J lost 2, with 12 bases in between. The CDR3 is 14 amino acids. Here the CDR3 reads CASSLANVAYEQYF. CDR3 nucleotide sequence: TGTGCCAGCAGCCTAGCGAACGTGGCCTACGAGCAGTACTTC.

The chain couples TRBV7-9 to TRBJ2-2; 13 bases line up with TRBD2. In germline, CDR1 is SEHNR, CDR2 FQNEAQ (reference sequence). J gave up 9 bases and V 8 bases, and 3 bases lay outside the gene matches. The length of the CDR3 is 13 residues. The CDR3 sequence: CASGTSGVWELFF. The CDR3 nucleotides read TGTGCCAGCGGGACTAGCGGGGTTTGGGAGCTGTTTTTT.

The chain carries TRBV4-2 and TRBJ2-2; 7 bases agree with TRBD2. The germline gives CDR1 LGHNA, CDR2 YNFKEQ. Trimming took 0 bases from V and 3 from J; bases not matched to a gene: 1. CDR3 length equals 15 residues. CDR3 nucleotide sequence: TGTGCCAGCAGCCAAGACGGGGGGTACACCGGGGAGCTGTTTTTT. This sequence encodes CASSQDGGYTGELFF.

CDR3 sequence reads: CASSQLSGTRLPYGYTF. CDR3 DNA: TGTGCCAGCAGCCAGCTATCCGGGACAAGGCTCCCCTATGGCTACACCTTC. The V gene is TRBV16, the J gene TRBJ1-2; D is perhaps TRBD1 (6 bases). This CDR3 has 17 residues. The V gene lost 3 bases and the J gene lost 4 bases, with 21 bases spanning the gap. CDR1 and CDR2 from the germline V gene are KGHSY and FQNENV.

CDR3 sequence: CASSLYSSGNTIYF. DNA for the CDR3: TGCGCCAGCAGCTTGTATTCGTCTGGAAACACCATATATTTT. The gene calls are TRBV5-1 and TRBJ1-3; unclear D gene. The CDR3 covers 14 residues. The germline V gene has CDR1 SGHRS and CDR2 YFSETQ. V gave up 1 base and J gave up 1 base, with 6 bases separating them. The variable domain in full, completed from reference TRBV5-1 and TRBJ1-3, reads KAGVTQTPRYLIKTRGQQVTLSCSPISGHRSVSWYQQTPGQGLQFLFEYFSETQRNKGNFPGRFSGRQFSNSRSEMNVSTLELGDSALYLCASSLYSSGNTIYFGEGSWLTVV.

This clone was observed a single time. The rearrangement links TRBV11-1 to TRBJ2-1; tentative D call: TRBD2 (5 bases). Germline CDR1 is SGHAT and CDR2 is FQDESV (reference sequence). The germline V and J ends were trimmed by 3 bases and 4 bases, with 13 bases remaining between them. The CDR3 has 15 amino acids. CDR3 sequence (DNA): TGTGCCAGCAGCTTCGGAGTAGCGCCATACAATGAGCAGTTCTTC. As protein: CASSFGVAPYNEQFF.

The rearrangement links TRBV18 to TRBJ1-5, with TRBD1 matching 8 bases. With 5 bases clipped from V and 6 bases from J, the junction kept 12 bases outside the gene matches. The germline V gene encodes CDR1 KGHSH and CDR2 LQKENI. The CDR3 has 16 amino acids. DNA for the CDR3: TGTGCCAGCTCAGGGGCAGGGGGCGCGACGGGTCAGCCCCAGCATTTT. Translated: CASSGAGGATGQPQHF.

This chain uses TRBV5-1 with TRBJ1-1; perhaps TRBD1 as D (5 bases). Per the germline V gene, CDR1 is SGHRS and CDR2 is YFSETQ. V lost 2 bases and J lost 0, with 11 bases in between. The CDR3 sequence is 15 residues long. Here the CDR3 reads CASSLLDTLNTEAFF. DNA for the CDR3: TGCGCCAGCAGCTTATTGGACACTTTGAACACTGAAGCTTTCTTT.

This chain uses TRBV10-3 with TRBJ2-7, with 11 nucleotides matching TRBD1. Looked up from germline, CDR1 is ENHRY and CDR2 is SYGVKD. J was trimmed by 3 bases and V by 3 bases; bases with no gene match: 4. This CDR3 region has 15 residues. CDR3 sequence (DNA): TGTGCCATCAGTGACCTGGGACAGGGGGTCTACGAGCAGTACTTC. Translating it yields CAISDLGQGVYEQYF.

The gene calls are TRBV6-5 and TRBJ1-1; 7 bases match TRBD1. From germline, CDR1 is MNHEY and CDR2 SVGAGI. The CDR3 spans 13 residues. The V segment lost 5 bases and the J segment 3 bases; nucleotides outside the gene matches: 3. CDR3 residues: CASSLRGDTEAFF. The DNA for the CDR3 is TGTGCCAGCAGTCTCAGGGGGGACACTGAAGCTTTCTTT.

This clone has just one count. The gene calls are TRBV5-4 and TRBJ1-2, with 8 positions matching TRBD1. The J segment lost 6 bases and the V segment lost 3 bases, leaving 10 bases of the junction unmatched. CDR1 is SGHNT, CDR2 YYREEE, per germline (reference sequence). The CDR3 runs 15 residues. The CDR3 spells CASSSKQGDDNGYTF. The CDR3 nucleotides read TGTGCCAGCAGCTCCAAACAGGGGGACGATAATGGCTACACCTTC.

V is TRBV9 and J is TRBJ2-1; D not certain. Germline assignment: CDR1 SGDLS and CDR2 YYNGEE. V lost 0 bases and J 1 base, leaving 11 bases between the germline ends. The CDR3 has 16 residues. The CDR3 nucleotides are TGTGCCAGCAGCGTAGAGACGTCCGGGTCCTACAATGAGCAGTTCTTC. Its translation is CASSVETSGSYNEQFF. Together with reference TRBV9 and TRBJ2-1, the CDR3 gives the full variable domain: DSGVTQTPKHLITATGQRVTLRCSPRSGDLSVYWYQQSLDQGLQFLIQYYNGEERAKGNILERFSAQQFPDLHSELNLSSLELGDSALYFCASSVETSGSYNEQFFGPGTRLTVL.

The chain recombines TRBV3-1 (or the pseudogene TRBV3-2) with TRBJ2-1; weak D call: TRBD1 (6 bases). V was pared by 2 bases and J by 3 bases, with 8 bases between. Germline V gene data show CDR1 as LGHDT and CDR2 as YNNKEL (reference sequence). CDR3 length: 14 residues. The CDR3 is CASSQRDIYNEQFF. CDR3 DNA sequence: TGTGCCAGCAGCCAACGGGACATCTACAATGAGCAGTTCTTC.

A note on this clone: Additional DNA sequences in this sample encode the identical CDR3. The CDR3 loop reads CASSTQGHQPQHF. CDR3 coding DNA: TGTGCCAGTAGTACCCAGGGGCATCAGCCCCAGCATTTT. The chain joins TRBV19 to TRBJ1-5; tentative D call: TRBD1 (6 bases). V lost 4 bases and J lost 5, with 9 bases in between. The CDR3 sequence is 13 residues long. Germline values: CDR1 LNHDA, CDR2 SQIVND (reference sequence).

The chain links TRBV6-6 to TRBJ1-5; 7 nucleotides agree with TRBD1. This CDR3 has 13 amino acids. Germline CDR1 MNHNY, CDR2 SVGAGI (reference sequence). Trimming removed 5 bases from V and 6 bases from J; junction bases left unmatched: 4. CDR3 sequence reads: CASSEGTVQPQHF. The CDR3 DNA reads TGTGCCAGCAGTGAGGGGACAGTTCAGCCCCAGCATTTT.

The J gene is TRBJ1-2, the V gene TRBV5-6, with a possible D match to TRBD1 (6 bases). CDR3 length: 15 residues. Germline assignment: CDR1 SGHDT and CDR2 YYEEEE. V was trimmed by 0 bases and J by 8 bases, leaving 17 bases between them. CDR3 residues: CASSLDRALTGGYTF. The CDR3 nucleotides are TGTGCCAGCAGCTTGGACAGGGCCCTCACTGGGGGCTACACCTTC. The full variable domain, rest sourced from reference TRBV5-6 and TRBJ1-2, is DAGVTQSPTHLIKTRGQQVTLRCSPKSGHDTVSWYQQALGQGPQFIFQYYEEEERQRGNFPDRFSGHQFPNYSSELNVNALLLGDSALYLCASSLDRALTGGYTFGSGTRLTVV.